Listed below are T cell receptor beta chains from one sample, sequenced in a study of brain metastases from non-small cell lung cancer. Assay: immunoSEQ multiplex PCR; the TCRdb copy retains only in-frame clones and omits some. The sample lists under 3,500 clones; just over 85% were seen once. Material: primary lung tumor tissue. The receptors were sampled from a donor at least 40 years old with non-small cell lung cancer. Both conserved end residues are part of each CDR3. D genes are given only for firm matches. The listing skips clone size in some rows; elsewhere it reads once, few, many or a size class.

clone_size,cdr3_length,v_call,j_call,d_call,cdr3_nt,cdr3_aa
NA,13,TRBV30,TRBJ1-2,NA,TGTGCCTGGAGTGAGGGGTATCACTATGGCTACACCTTC,CAWSEGYHYGYTF
NA,13,TRBV14,TRBJ1-5,NA,TGTACCAGCAGCCAAGAGAGGGATCAGCCCCAGCATTTT,CTSSQERDQPQHF
NA,14,TRBV19,TRBJ1-1,TRBD1,TGTGCCAGTAGTATTCAGGGGGCACGAACTGAAGCTTTCTTT,CASSIQGARTEAFF
NA,14,TRBV6-5,TRBJ1-5,TRBD1,TGTGCCAGCAGCCCAACAGGGGGCAATCAGCCCCAGCATTTT,CASSPTGGNQPQHF
once,14,TRBV27,TRBJ1-6,NA,TGTGCCACGACTGGGGGCAGTTATAATTCACCCCTCCACTTT,CATTGGSYNSPLHF
NA,14,TRBV7-2,TRBJ2-1,NA,TGTGCCAGTAGCTTAGGGTCAGTCTACAATGAGCAGTTCTTC,CASSLGSVYNEQFF
NA,18,TRBV9,TRBJ2-3,TRBD2,TGTGCCAGCAGCGTAGTGGCTAGCGGGAGGGCTAGCACAGATACGCAGTATTTT,CASSVVASGRASTDTQYF
NA,14,TRBV5-1,TRBJ1-4,NA,TGCGCCAGCAGCTTCCAGGGCCCTAATGAAAAACTGTTTTTT,CASSFQGPNEKLFF
NA,14,TRBV5-4,TRBJ2-5,NA,TGTGCCAGCAGCTTAAGTGGTCGGGGAGAGACCCAGTACTTC,CASSLSGRGETQYF
few,13,TRBV6-5,TRBJ1-2,NA,TGTGCCAGCAGTTATGGGACACACTATGGCTACACCTTC,CASSYGTHYGYTF